These T cell receptor beta chains were read from a single sample in a study of cytomegalovirus exposure and HLA in healthy donors. The repertoire was sequenced with immunoSEQ multiplex PCR; TCRdb's copy has only in-frame clones and lacks some. The sample lists 84,000 or so clones, roughly 80% occurring once. The specimen was PBMCs. Receptor source: a boy aged 10-17 years in good health and CMV-seronegative. Each CDR3 is given with its conserved first and last residue. The order of the fields is CDR3 protein, J gene, V gene.

CASIQMTGGNTGGLFF,TRBJ2-2,TRBV2
CASSYRVLDEQYF,TRBJ2-7,TRBV7-2
CASSQDGGGANEKLFF,TRBJ1-4,TRBV4-1
CASSSRGSGRNEQFF,TRBJ2-1,TRBV7-9
CASSPRRQDSGYTF,TRBJ1-2,TRBV19
CASSLSDTTDTQYF,TRBJ2-3,TRBV28
CATSRVGFGQGVGNTEAFF,TRBJ1-1,TRBV15
CASSDGNSGNTIYF,TRBJ1-3,TRBV6-1
CASSYEQGAYGYTF,TRBJ1-2,TRBV6-5
CAASRGPNEQFF,TRBJ2-1,TRBV6-5
CSVDDTQGPNYGYTF,TRBJ1-2,TRBV29-1
CASSRTGLGETQYF,TRBJ2-5,TRBV7-7
CAISVTGWEQYF,TRBJ2-7,TRBV10-3
CSALTSGRANEQFF,TRBJ2-1,TRBV29-1
CASSVTRDSSYEQYF,TRBJ2-7,TRBV2
CASSAHERLLSYNEQFF,TRBJ2-1,TRBV7-9
CSVRGGEYNEQFF,TRBJ2-1,TRBV29-1
CASSSPGLAGWGGTDTQYF,TRBJ2-3,TRBV7-2
CAWSPNRQDPRVMHSPLHF,TRBJ1-6,TRBV30
CASSKNRGYEQYF,TRBJ2-7,TRBV7-6
CAWTETGRTEAFF,TRBJ1-1,TRBV30
CASSSSSGRQYEQYF,TRBJ2-7,TRBV5-4
CASSPGGQQEQYF,TRBJ2-7,TRBV11-3
CASSPEDSNYSEQYF,TRBJ2-7,TRBV9
CASSQDRSSANEQFF,TRBJ2-1,TRBV4-3
CASSSFLRGGEQYF,TRBJ2-7,TRBV7-2
CASSSAEPDTQYF,TRBJ2-3,TRBV19